This passage covers 19 T cell receptor beta chains from one sample sequenced in a study of blood T cell repertoires in COVID-19. Profiling relied on immunoSEQ multiplex PCR, and the TCRdb table lists in-frame clones only, not all of them. The table has approximately 200,000 clones, 85% seen once. The sample comprised PBMCs or T cells enriched from blood (not recorded which). These receptors came from a man in his forties who had recovered from COVID-19.

V usage is TRBV19 and J usage is TRBJ2-1; possibly TRBD2 for D (6 bases). Germline lookup yields CDR1 LNHDA and CDR2 SQIVND (reference sequence). The CDR3 totals 14 residues. V lost 4 bases, J lost 5 bases, and 12 bases lay in between. The CDR3 DNA sequence: TGTGCCAGTAGTACTAGACTAGAAAACAATGAGCAGTTCTTC. Translated, it gives CASSTRLENNEQFF.

This rearrangement joins TRBV7-6 to TRBJ2-5, with D possibly matching TRBD2 (6 bases). The CDR3 consists of 13 residues. The germline CDR1 and CDR2 sequences are SGHVS and FNYEAQ. V was cut by 5 bases and J by 2 bases, with 9 bases left in between. The DNA for the CDR3 is TGTGCCAGCAGCGGAGGGAGTCAAGAGACCCAGTACTTC. Translation: CASSGGSQETQYF.

V and J are TRBV14 and TRBJ2-6; a possible D gene is TRBD1 (6 bases). The germline CDR1 and CDR2 sequences are SGHDN and FVKESK. The CDR3 extends over 15 amino acids. The V gene lost 4 bases and the J gene lost 1 base, with 8 bases spanning the gap. CDR3 protein: CASSPTGSGANVLTF. CDR3 bases: TGTGCCAGCAGCCCGACAGGTTCTGGGGCCAACGTCCTGACTTTC. Looking up the rest from reference TRBV14 and TRBJ2-6 gives the full variable domain: EAGVTQFPSHSVIEKGQTVTLRCDPISGHDNLYWYRRVMGKEIKFLLHFVKESKQDESGMPNNRFLAERTGGTYSTLKVQPAELEDSGVYFCASSPTGSGANVLTFGAGSRLTVL.

CDR3 region: CAWIRGNAFF. The CDR3 DNA follows: TGTGCCTGGATAAGGGGGAATGCTTTCTTT. V is TRBV30 and J is TRBJ1-1, with a possible D match to TRBD1 (6 bases). The ends were cut back, 4 bases at V and 11 bases at J, with 11 bases in the middle. Germline CDR1 is GTSNPN and CDR2 is SVGIG (reference sequence). The CDR3 runs to 10 residues.

V is TRBV7-2 and J is TRBJ1-5, with a tentative D call TRBD1 (5 bases). Germline V lookup: CDR1 SGHTA, CDR2 FQGNSA. The germline V and J ends were trimmed by 3 bases and 3 bases, with 9 bases remaining between them. CDR3 size: 14 residues. The CDR3 spells CASSFTGNNQPQHF. CDR3 DNA: TGTGCCAGCAGCTTCACAGGTAACAATCAGCCCCAGCATTTT.

This chain connects TRBV28 to TRBJ1-5, with D tentatively TRBD1 (5 bases). Germline lookup yields CDR1 MDHEN and CDR2 SYDVKM. This CDR3 contains 14 residues. Between the trimmed V and J ends, which lost 5 bases and 7 bases, there was a span of 15 bases. The DNA for the CDR3 is TGTGCCAGCAGTCGCGACAGAGAGCCGCAGCCCCAGCATTTT. This encodes CASSRDREPQPQHF.

V usage is TRBV7-9 and J usage is TRBJ1-2, with 9 bases fitting TRBD1. Per germline, CDR1 SEHNR and CDR2 FQNEAQ (reference sequence). After removal of 4 bases from V and 2 bases from J, the junction contained 11 bases not matched to a gene. CDR3 size: 17 residues. The CDR3 DNA follows: TGTGCCAGCAGCTCCCCCGGGACAGGGATAGTGAACTATGGCTACACCTTC. Its translation is CASSSPGTGIVNYGYTF.

The chain recombines TRBV10-2 with TRBJ2-7; possible D gene TRBD1, 6 bases. The CDR3 spans 14 residues. V lost 3 bases and J 3 bases, leaving 12 bases between the germline ends. Germline lookup yields CDR1 WSHSY and CDR2 SAAADI. CDR3 protein: CASSDQGTVYEQYF. The CDR3 DNA follows: TGCGCCAGCAGTGACCAGGGGACCGTCTACGAGCAGTACTTC.

The gene calls are TRBV10-3 and TRBJ1-1; D remains ambiguous. Deletions cut 0 bases from V and 2 bases from J, with 7 bases between. The CDR3 contains 14 residues. Germline values: CDR1 ENHRY, CDR2 SYGVKD. The CDR3: CAISESRQNTEAFF. CDR3 sequence (DNA): TGTGCCATCAGTGAGTCGAGACAAAACACTGAAGCTTTCTTT.

The rearrangement links TRBV3-1 (or the pseudogene TRBV3-2) to TRBJ2-1, with D perhaps matching TRBD2 (7 bases). Germline assignment: CDR1 LGHDT and CDR2 YNNKEL (reference sequence). The germline V and J ends were trimmed by 0 bases and 15 bases, with 21 bases remaining between them. The CDR3 contains 15 residues. The CDR3 sequence: CASSQDGGGLERSFF. The CDR3 nucleotides are TGTGCCAGCAGCCAAGATGGGGGGGGGCTCGAGCGTTCGTTCTTC.

This clone was detected once. The chain is built from TRBV19 and TRBJ2-1; weak D call: TRBD1 (5 bases). V gave up 1 base and J gave up 8 bases, with 18 bases separating them. The germline V gene encodes CDR1 LNHDA and CDR2 SQIVND (reference sequence). The CDR3 is made up of 16 amino acids. This CDR3 is CASSIVPGSIFYEQFF. Written as DNA, the CDR3 is TGTGCCAGTAGTATAGTGCCAGGGTCTATTTTTTATGAGCAGTTCTTC.

There are many counts of this clone. CDR3 DNA sequence: TGTGCCAGCAGCTTAGAACCAGGGGTCGGCCCTGAAGCTTTCTTT. Encoded protein: CASSLEPGVGPEAFF. This chain connects TRBV11-2 to TRBJ1-1; a possible D gene is TRBD1 (6 bases). Germline CDR1 reads SGHAT; CDR2 reads FQNNGV. This CDR3 is built from 15 residues. Trimming cost V 0 bases and J 6 bases, with 14 bases left between them. Full variable domain (rest looked up from reference TRBV11-2 and TRBJ1-1): EAGVAQSPRYKIIEKRQSVAFWCNPISGHATLYWYQQILGQGPKLLIQFQNNGVVDDSQLPKDRFSAERLKGVDSTLKIQPAKLEDSAVYLCASSLEPGVGPEAFFGQGTRLTVV.

This chain uses TRBV28 with TRBJ2-3; 9 nucleotides line up with TRBD2. The CDR3 contains 16 residues. Germline CDR1 reads MDHEN; CDR2 reads SYDVKM. Trimming cost V 6 bases and J 2 bases; bases outside gene matches: 9. CDR3 protein: CASSRQREASTDTQYF. Written as DNA, the CDR3 is TGTGCCAGCAGCCGGCAGCGGGAGGCCTCCACAGATACGCAGTATTTT.

The CDR3 loop reads CAWSAGTGQGYTF. CDR3 coding DNA: TGTGCCTGGAGCGCGGGGACAGGGCAAGGCTACACCTTC. The rearrangement uses TRBV30 and TRBJ1-2; 9 nucleotides match TRBD1. Per germline, CDR1 GTSNPN and CDR2 SVGIG (reference sequence). After removal of 3 bases from V and 8 bases from J, the junction contained 7 bases not matched to a gene. CDR3 size: 13 residues.

The chain carries TRBV5-6 and TRBJ2-7, with 8 bases aligning to TRBD2. This CDR3 is built from 15 residues. With V trimmed by 0 bases and J by 9 bases, 11 bases remained unmatched. Per the germline V gene, CDR1 is SGHDT and CDR2 is YYEEEE. CDR3 sequence (DNA): TGTGCCAGCAGCTTGGCCCTAGCGGGCTACGGGACGCAGTACTTC. Translation gives CASSLALAGYGTQYF.

V gene TRBV19 combines with J gene TRBJ1-4, with D possibly matching TRBD1 (6 bases). CDR1 LNHDA and CDR2 SQIVND come from the germline V gene (reference sequence). The CDR3 loop spans 15 amino acids. Trimming shortened V by 6 bases and J by 0 bases, and 11 bases separated the two germline ends. In DNA form, the CDR3 reads TGTGCCAGTAGCCGGGACAACCCAACTAATGAAAAACTGTTTTTT. As protein: CASSRDNPTNEKLFF.

This rearrangement joins TRBV10-3 to TRBJ2-3; 10 positions agree with TRBD2. The CDR3 runs to 14 residues. The V segment lost 8 bases and the J segment 4 bases; nucleotides outside the gene matches: 6. CDR1 ENHRY and CDR2 SYGVKD come from the germline V gene. The CDR3 spells CAIGTSDVPDTQYF. The DNA of the CDR3 is TGTGCCATCGGGACTAGCGACGTCCCAGATACGCAGTATTTT.

The chain carries TRBV2 and TRBJ1-4, with a tentative D call TRBD1 (5 bases). Germline CDR1 and CDR2: SNHLY and FYNNEI. The V end lost 7 bases, the J end lost 2 bases, and 14 bases lay between the germline ends. This CDR3 comprises 15 residues. In DNA form, the CDR3 reads TGTGCCAGCATCGGAGGGACCTCCACTAATGAAAAACTGTTTTTT. This encodes CASIGGTSTNEKLFF.

This clone was detected a few times. The chain links TRBV5-1 to TRBJ2-1, with D perhaps TRBD2 (5 bases). V was clipped by 1 base and J by 0 bases, with 8 bases between them. The germline gives CDR1 SGHRS, CDR2 YFSETQ. The CDR3 runs 15 residues. The CDR3 DNA is TGCGCCAGCAGCTTGACTAGAAACTCCTACAATGAGCAGTTCTTC. The encoded protein is CASSLTRNSYNEQFF. Variable domain in full (rest from reference TRBV5-1 and TRBJ2-1): KAGVTQTPRYLIKTRGQQVTLSCSPISGHRSVSWYQQTPGQGLQFLFEYFSETQRNKGNFPGRFSGRQFSNSRSEMNVSTLELGDSALYLCASSLTRNSYNEQFFGPGTRLTVL.